This T cell receptor (beta chain) is drawn from a study of cytomegalovirus exposure and HLA in healthy donors. Overall study: Across around 400 genotyped donors, 81% landed in the Caucasian-associated ancestry cluster.

In its sample, this clone was seen once. Its antigen is unknown. Primers for the PCR totalled 60 Vbeta and 13 Jbeta. Using immunoSEQ multiplex PCR, the repertoire was profiled, and TCRdb retains in-frame clones only, with some absent. Of about 200,000 clones listed, roughly 83% are singletons. Germline CDR1 is SNHLY and CDR2 is FYNNEI. This CDR3 comprises 13 residues. The J segment lost 9 bases and the V segment lost 7 bases, leaving 6 bases of the junction unmatched. Study-wide results and limits: A later analysis found most CMV-associated TCR beta chains apparently HLA-restricted. Analyses of presence and absence presupposed an approximately uniform sequencing depth across donors.

The sequencing sample was made of PBMCs. The J gene is TRBJ2-1, the V gene TRBV2; 10 bases fit TRBD2. The receptor's source is a girl between 5 and 17 years old in good health and CMV-seronegative. CDR3 DNA: TGTGCCAGCAATGGACTAGCGGCAACTGAGCAGTTCTTC. Protein product: CASNGLAATEQFF. Complete variable domain (other parts from reference TRBV2 and TRBJ2-1): EPEVTQTPSHQVTQMGQEVILRCVPISNHLYFYWYRQILGQKVEFLVSFYNNEISEKSEIFDDQFSVERPDGSNFTLKIRSTKLEDSAMYFCASNGLAATEQFFGPGTRLTVL.